This T cell receptor (beta chain) stems from a study of long-term antiretroviral therapy in people with HIV. Broader study findings: It was not possible to obtain data on ART adherence, viral resistance or therapy changes.

CDR3 length: 11 residues. V gave up 7 bases and J gave up 4 bases, with 10 bases separating them. Per germline, CDR1 GTSNPN and CDR2 SVGIG (reference sequence). As concerns this clone: Its antigen is not known.

They ran version v3.0 of the immunoSEQ assay at survey level. Per-sample targets for sequencing were about 40,000-50,000 T-cell genomes. Some clones are missing from TCRdb's copy, which holds only in-frame ones; the method was immunoSEQ multiplex PCR. The sample shows roughly 21,000 clones, roughly 85% of them seen only once. V usage is TRBV30 and J usage is TRBJ1-2, with D tentatively TRBD1 (5 bases). The material was unsorted PBMCs, obtained 4.1 years after starting antiretroviral therapy. The origin of this receptor is a woman in her thirties or forties with HIV. CDR3 nucleotides: TGTGCCTCCAGGGACTCCTATGGCTACACCTTC. Translating gives CASRDSYGYTF.